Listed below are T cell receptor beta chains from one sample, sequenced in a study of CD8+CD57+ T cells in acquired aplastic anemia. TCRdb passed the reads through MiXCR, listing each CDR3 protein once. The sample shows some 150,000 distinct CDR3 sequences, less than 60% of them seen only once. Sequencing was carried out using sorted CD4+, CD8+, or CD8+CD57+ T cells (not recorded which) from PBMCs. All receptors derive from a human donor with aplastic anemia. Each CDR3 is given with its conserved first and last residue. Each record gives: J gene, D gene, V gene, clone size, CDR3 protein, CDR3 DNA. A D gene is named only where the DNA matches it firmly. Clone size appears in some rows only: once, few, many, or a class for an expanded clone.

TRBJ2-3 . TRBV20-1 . CSALGRSTDTQYF TGCAGTGCTCTAGGGAGAAGCACAGATACGCAGTATTTT
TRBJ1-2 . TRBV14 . CASSQMQDGYTF TGTGCCAGCAGCCAAATGCAGGATGGCTACACCTTC
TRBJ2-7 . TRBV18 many CASSLAAPYEQYF TGTGCCAGCTCATTGGCAGCACCCTACGAGCAGTACTTC
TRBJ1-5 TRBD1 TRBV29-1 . CSVGGQGRYSNQPQHF TGCAGCGTTGGGGGACAGGGCAGATATAGCAATCAGCCCCAGCATTTT
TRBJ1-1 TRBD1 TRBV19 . CASREQGAMGTEAFF TGTGCCAGTAGAGAACAGGGGGCTATGGGCACTGAAGCTTTCTTT
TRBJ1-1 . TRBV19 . CASSAPEGGVSTEAFF TGTGCCAGCAGCGCCCCCGAGGGAGGGGTGAGCACTGAAGCTTTCTTT
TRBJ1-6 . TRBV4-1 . CASSQAYSYNSPLHF TGCGCCAGCAGCCAAGCCTACTCCTATAATTCACCCCTCCACTTT
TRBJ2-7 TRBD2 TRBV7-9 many CASSHGASGGPGSYEQYF TGTGCCAGCAGCCACGGGGCTAGCGGGGGACCAGGCTCCTACGAGCAGTACTTC
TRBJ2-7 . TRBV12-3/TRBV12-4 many CASSLTSYEQYF TGTGCCAGCAGTTTGACTAGTTACGAGCAGTACTTC
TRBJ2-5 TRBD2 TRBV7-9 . CASSSSGTQYF TGTGCCAGCAGTTCTAGCGGCACCCAGTACTTC
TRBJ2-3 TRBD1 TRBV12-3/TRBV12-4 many CASGDRSKRGDTQYF TGTGCCAGTGGGGACAGGAGCAAACGTGGAGATACGCAGTATTTT